This T cell receptor beta chain was sequenced during a study of T-cell reconstitution after alpha-beta-depleted transplantation in children. Whole-study findings and limits: The origin of high day-60 TCRbeta diversity in some patients lay in surviving recipient T cells and thymic progenitors. Diversity and T-cell counts at one year after transplant derived mostly from new T cells. The study reportedly traced alpha-beta T cells about two months after transplant to several hundred expanded graft clones.

About this clonotype: The antigen is undetermined.

Trimming took off 5 bases at V and 4 bases at J, with 9 bases between the two ends. The germline CDR1 and CDR2 sequences are SQVTM and ANQGSEA. The CDR3 consists of 13 residues. Unique molecular identifiers featured in how the TCRbeta library was prepared. From the PCR reads, TCRdb called clonotypes with MiXCR, one entry per CDR3 protein. Of fewer than 550,000 distinct CDR3 sequences listed, roughly 15% were seen once; the top ten hold 25% to 35%. The origin of this receptor is a boy less than two years old who had a stem cell transplant for Wiskott-Aldrich syndrome, so the T cells may come from the graft donor. The specimen comprised PBMCs, mostly from graft donor cells, sampled 360 days after TCRalphabeta/CD19-depleted stem cell transplant. The chain has TRBV29-1 and TRBJ2-6; a possible D gene is TRBD1 (5 bases). The CDR3 DNA follows: TGCAGCGTTCAGGGTACCGGGGCCAACGTCCTGACTTTC. It yields the protein CSVQGTGANVLTF.